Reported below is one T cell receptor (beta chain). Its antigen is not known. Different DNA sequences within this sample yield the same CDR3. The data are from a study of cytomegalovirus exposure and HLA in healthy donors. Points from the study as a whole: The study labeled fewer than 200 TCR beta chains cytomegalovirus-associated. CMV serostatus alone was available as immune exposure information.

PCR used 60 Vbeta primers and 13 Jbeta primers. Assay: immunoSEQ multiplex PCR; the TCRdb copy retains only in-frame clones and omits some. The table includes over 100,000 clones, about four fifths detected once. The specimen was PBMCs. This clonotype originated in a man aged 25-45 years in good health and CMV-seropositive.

CDR3 in DNA: TGCGCCAGCAGCTTTTCGGGTAAAGGCTTGGCTGGAAACACCATATATTTT. This sequence encodes CASSFSGKGLAGNTIYF. V usage is TRBV5-1 and J usage is TRBJ1-3; D unclear. Germline values: CDR1 SGHRS, CDR2 YFSETQ. The CDR3 consists of 17 residues. V was clipped by 2 bases and J by 2 bases, with 17 bases between them.